The present T cell receptor (beta chain) was sequenced within a study of T cells expressing NK-cell markers. This CDR3 comprises 14 residues. The germline V gene encodes CDR1 LNHNV and CDR2 YYDKDF (reference sequence). TCRdb reanalyzed the 5' RACE reads and collapses them to one entry per CDR3 protein, without DNA. Its table records approximately 150,000 distinct CDR3 sequences. This TCR was sampled from a man aged 18 to 30 in good health. The sample taken for sequencing was blood T cells: a sorted CD56 or NKG2C T cell subset, CD4+ or CD8+ T cells, or bulk PBMC T cells (not recorded which). This chain connects TRBV15 to TRBJ2-2; with no DNA, the TCRdb D assignment of TRBD2 cannot be verified. The CDR3 region is CATIKREGTGELFF.